Listed below are T cell receptor beta chains from one sample, sequenced in a study of blood T cell repertoires in COVID-19. Generated by immunoSEQ multiplex PCR, the TCRdb table keeps only in-frame clones and is missing some. The sample yields about 190,000 clones, over 80% seen once. Sample: peripheral blood. Receptor source: a woman aged 40 to 55 with acute or convalescent COVID-19. Each CDR3 is given with its conserved first and last residue. Each record gives: J gene, V gene, D gene, clone size, CDR3 DNA, CDR3 protein. D genes are given only for firm matches. Expanded clones are given a class, and other clones once, few, many or no size at all.

>TRBJ2-7|TRBV28|TRBD1|.
TGTGCCAGCAGTGTAACAGGGGGCGAGCAGTACTTC
CASSVTGGEQYF
>TRBJ1-1|TRBV30|.|.
TGTGCCTGGAGTTGGGGGGAGAGGACTGAAGCTTTCTTT
CAWSWGERTEAFF
>TRBJ2-7|TRBV20-1|.|.
TGCAGTGCTAGTGCAGGGGCCTACGAGCAGTACTTC
CSASAGAYEQYF
>TRBJ2-2|TRBV18|TRBD1|.
TGTGCCAGCTCAGGAGGACAGGGGACCGGGGAGCTGTTTTTT
CASSGGQGTGELFF
>TRBJ2-5|TRBV7-8|.|.
TGTGCCAGCAGCGACTTTGGTAATGCAGGGAAGCCAGGGGAGACCCAGTACTTC
CASSDFGNAGKPGETQYF
>TRBJ1-6|TRBV30|.|.
TGTGCCTGGATGGGACTGAGCTCCTATAATTCACCCCTCCACTTT
CAWMGLSSYNSPLHF
>TRBJ1-3|TRBV5-1|.|.
TGCGCCAGCAGCTTGCAGGGCTCTGGAAACACCATATATTTT
CASSLQGSGNTIYF
>TRBJ1-5|TRBV27|.|.
TGTGCCAGCAGTTCCTCAGGGGATCAGCCCCAGCATTTT
CASSSSGDQPQHF
>TRBJ1-5|TRBV27|.|.
TGTGCCAGCACCCCCGATCCCGCGGTAGAGCCCCAGCATTTT
CASTPDPAVEPQHF
>TRBJ2-1|TRBV28|TRBD2|.
TGTGCCAGCAGTCGGACTAGCGGTGGGTACAATGAGCAGTTCTTC
CASSRTSGGYNEQFF
>TRBJ1-2|TRBV15|.|few
TGTGCCACCAGCCCCAGTCGGGGTCATGGCTACACCTTC
CATSPSRGHGYTF
>TRBJ1-5|TRBV7-2|.|.
TGTGCCAGCAGCAAGGGAGGGGGAAGCAATCAGCCCCAGCATTTT
CASSKGGGSNQPQHF
>TRBJ1-5|TRBV30|.|.
TGTGCCTGGAGCGGAGCATATCAGCCCCAGCATTTT
CAWSGAYQPQHF
>TRBJ1-5|TRBV4-1|.|few
TGCGCCAGCAGCCCCATCCCCCGATGGGGGGGCAATCAGCCCCAGCATTTT
CASSPIPRWGGNQPQHF
>TRBJ1-4|TRBV5-1|.|few
TGCGCCAGCAGCTTGTCTCCGGGGGTTTCCCTGAAACTGTTTTTT
CASSLSPGVSLKLFF
>TRBJ2-2|TRBV6-1|.|.
TGTGCCAGCAGTGATATCGCGTGGGGGCGGACCGGGGAGCTGTTTTTT
CASSDIAWGRTGELFF
>TRBJ2-3|TRBV2|TRBD1|.
TGTGCCAGCGGGCCGACAGGGGGAGATACGCAGTATTTT
CASGPTGGDTQYF
>TRBJ1-2|TRBV7-9|TRBD1|.
TGTGCCAGCAGCTTAGTTACAGGGGGCTTGGGCTATGGCTACACCTTC
CASSLVTGGLGYGYTF
>TRBJ2-7|TRBV9|TRBD2|.
TGTGCCAGCAGCGAGGGACCCGGGACTAGCGGGTACGAGCAGTACTTC
CASSEGPGTSGYEQYF
>TRBJ2-4|TRBV6-5|.|.
TGTGCCAGCAGTTACTCGTTTTCCCTAGCCAAAAACATTCAGTACTTC
CASSYSFSLAKNIQYF
>TRBJ1-2|TRBV28|TRBD1|few
TGTGCCAGCAGAAACCGGGACAGGGGAGGTGGCTACACCTTC
CASRNRDRGGGYTF
>TRBJ1-3|TRBV7-8|.|.
TGTGCCAGCAGCTTCTCAGGGGCCTCTGGAAACACCATATATTTT
CASSFSGASGNTIYF
>TRBJ2-7|TRBV18|.|.
TGTGCCAGCTCCCGGGGGGGGACAGTATACGAGCAGTACTTC
CASSRGGTVYEQYF
>TRBJ2-2|TRBV10-3|.|.
TGTGCCATCAGTGGGAGGACCGGGGAGCTGTTTTTT
CAISGRTGELFF
>TRBJ2-7|TRBV6-5|TRBD1|.
TGTGCCGCTCTTGGGACAGGGTATCGGGAGCAGTACTTC
CAALGTGYREQYF
>TRBJ2-2|TRBV2|.|.
TGTGCCAGCAGACTTCAGGGCGACGGGGAGCTGTTTTTT
CASRLQGDGELFF
>TRBJ2-1|TRBV29-1|TRBD2|.
TGCAGCGCTGGGGTGGTAGCGGGAGGGACGCTTAGGGATGAGCAGTTCTTC
CSAGVVAGGTLRDEQFF
>TRBJ1-3|TRBV9|.|.
TGTGCCAGCACCCTAGGCAACTCTGGAAACACCATATATTTT
CASTLGNSGNTIYF
>TRBJ1-1|TRBV7-2|.|.
TGTGCCAGCAGCTTGCGTCACACTGAAGCTTTCTTT
CASSLRHTEAFF
>TRBJ2-5|TRBV28|.|.
TGTGCCAGCAGAAGGGATCGGACACGGGAGACCCAGTACTTC
CASRRDRTRETQYF
>TRBJ2-1|TRBV3-1/TRBV3-2|TRBD1|.
TGTGCCAGCAGCCGCCGACAGGGTGAGCAGTTCTTC
CASSRRQGEQFF
>TRBJ1-1|TRBV5-1|.|.
TGCGCCAGCAGAACAACAGCAGCAGCCACTGAAGCTTTCTTT
CASRTTAAATEAFF
>TRBJ2-1|TRBV5-1|.|.
TGCGCCAGCAGCGCCCCCGGGACCTACAATGAGCAGTTCTTC
CASSAPGTYNEQFF
>TRBJ1-6|TRBV6-5|TRBD1|.
TGTGCCAGCAGTATACGCGAGGACAGGTGGAGGCCCCTCCACTTT
CASSIREDRWRPLHF
>TRBJ2-1|TRBV10-1|TRBD2|.
TGCGCCAGCAGTGGGCTAGCGGGAAGAGATGAGCAGTTCTTC
CASSGLAGRDEQFF
>TRBJ2-1|TRBV2|.|.
TGTGCCAGCAACTCCGGGTACAATGAGCAGTTCTTC
CASNSGYNEQFF
>TRBJ1-1|TRBV28|.|.
TGTGCCAGCAGTTTACAGGGGTACACTGAAGCTTTCTTT
CASSLQGYTEAFF
>TRBJ2-1|TRBV27|TRBD2|.
TGTGCCAGCAGTTTTCCCCCAAGTAGCGGGAGGGCATATGAGCAGTTCTTC
CASSFPPSSGRAYEQFF
>TRBJ2-7|TRBV7-8|TRBD1|.
TGTGCCAGCAGCTTATATGGCTCCGGGACAGGATCCTACGAGCAGTACTTC
CASSLYGSGTGSYEQYF
>TRBJ2-1|TRBV5-1|TRBD2|.
TGCGCCAGCAGCCAGAGCGGGGGGTACTCCTACAATGAGCAGTTCTTC
CASSQSGGYSYNEQFF
>TRBJ1-1|TRBV19|TRBD1|.
TGTGCCAGTAGTGCCCTGGGACAGGTTTTAAACACTGAAGCTTTCTTT
CASSALGQVLNTEAFF
>TRBJ1-5|TRBV5-6|.|.
TGTGCCAGCAACCCAGGTGGGCCAAATAGCAATCAGCCCCAGCATTTT
CASNPGGPNSNQPQHF
>TRBJ1-6|TRBV28|TRBD1|.
TGTGCCAGCAGCTCTCCACAACGTTCCGGGGACAGGGAATCTTCGGCCCTCCACTTT
CASSSPQRSGDRESSALHF